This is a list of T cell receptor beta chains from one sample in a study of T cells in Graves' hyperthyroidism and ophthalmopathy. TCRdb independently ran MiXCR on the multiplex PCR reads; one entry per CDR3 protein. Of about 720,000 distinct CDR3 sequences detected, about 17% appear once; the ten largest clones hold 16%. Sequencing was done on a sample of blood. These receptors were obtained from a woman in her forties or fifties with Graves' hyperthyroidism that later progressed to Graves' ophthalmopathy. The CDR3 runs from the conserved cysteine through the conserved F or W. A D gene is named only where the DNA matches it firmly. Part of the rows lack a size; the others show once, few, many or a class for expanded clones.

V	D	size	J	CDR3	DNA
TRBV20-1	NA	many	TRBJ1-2	CSARDLKGGDYGYTF	TGCAGTGCTAGAGATCTCAAGGGAGGTGACTATGGCTACACCTTC
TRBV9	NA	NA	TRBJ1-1	CASSVRGANTEAFF	TGTGCCAGCAGCGTAAGAGGGGCGAACACTGAAGCTTTCTTT
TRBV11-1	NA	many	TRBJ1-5	CASSLQGPNQPQHF	TGTGCCAGCAGCTTACAGGGGCCCAATCAGCCCCAGCATTTT
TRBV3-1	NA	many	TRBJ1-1	CASSPDPNTEAFF	TGTGCCAGCAGCCCGGACCCGAACACTGAAGCTTTCTTT
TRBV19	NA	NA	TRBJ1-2	CASSPRANSNYGYTF	TGTGCCAGTAGCCCCAGAGCCAACTCTAACTATGGCTACACCTTC
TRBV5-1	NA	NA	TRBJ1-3	CASSIQSSGNTIYF	TGCGCCAGCAGCATACAGAGCTCTGGAAACACCATATATTTT
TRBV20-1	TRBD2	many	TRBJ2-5	CSAQRGGAGETQYF	TGCAGTGCACAACGCGGGGGGGCCGGGGAGACCCAGTACTTC
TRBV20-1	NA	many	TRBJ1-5	CSASGYSNQPQHF	TGCAGTGCTAGCGGTTATAGCAATCAGCCCCAGCATTTT
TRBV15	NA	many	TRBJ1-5	CATSRRTEISAEYSNQPQHF	TGTGCCACCAGCAGAAGAACAGAGATTTCGGCAGAGTATAGCAATCAGCCCCAGCATTTT
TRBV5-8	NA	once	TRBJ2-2	CASSWNNRVGGTTGELFF	TGTGCCAGCAGCTGGAACAACAGAGTAGGTGGGACCACCGGGGAGCTGTTTTTT
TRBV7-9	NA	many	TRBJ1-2	CASSFTGSYGYTF	TGTGCCAGCAGTTTTACAGGTTCCTATGGCTACACCTTC
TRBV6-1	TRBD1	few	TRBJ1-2	CASSWTQGRYGYTF	TGTGCCAGCAGCTGGACACAGGGGCGCTATGGCTACACCTTC
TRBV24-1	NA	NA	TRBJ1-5	CATSVSGSNQPQHF	TGTGCCACCAGTGTTAGTGGGAGCAATCAGCCCCAGCATTTT
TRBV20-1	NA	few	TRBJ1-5	CSARAPGQNYQPQHF	TGCAGTGCTAGAGCCCCCGGACAGAATTATCAGCCCCAGCATTTT
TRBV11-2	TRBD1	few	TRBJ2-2	CASSLDQDRTGELFF	TGTGCCAGCAGCTTAGATCAGGACAGGACCGGGGAGCTGTTTTTT
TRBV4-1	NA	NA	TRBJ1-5	CASSQGVQALGQPQHF	TGCGCCAGCAGCCAAGGAGTACAGGCGTTAGGTCAGCCCCAGCATTTT
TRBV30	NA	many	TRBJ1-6	CAWSGRGISPLHF	TGTGCCTGGAGTGGGCGAGGGATTTCACCCCTCCACTTT
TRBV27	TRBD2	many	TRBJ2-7	CASSFGGTSGLREQYF	TGTGCCAGCAGTTTCGGGGGGACTAGCGGACTACGGGAGCAGTACTTC
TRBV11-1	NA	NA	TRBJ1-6	CASSKLQGINSPLHF	TGTGCCAGCAGCAAACTACAGGGTATTAATTCGCCCCTCCACTTT
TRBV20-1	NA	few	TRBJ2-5	CSAPISWGIETQYF	TGCAGTGCGCCCATATCGTGGGGGATAGAGACCCAGTACTTC
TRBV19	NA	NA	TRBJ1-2	CASTPGGRLLNYGYTF	TGTGCCAGTACGCCCGGCGGCAGGCTCCTTAACTATGGCTACACCTTC
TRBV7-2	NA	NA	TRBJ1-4	CASSSTASTNEKLFF	TGTGCCAGCAGCTCCACAGCCTCAACTAATGAAAAACTGTTTTTT
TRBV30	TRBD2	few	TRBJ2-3	CAWSVRRLATGTDTQYF	TGTGCCTGGAGTGTACGGAGACTAGCGACGGGGACAGATACGCAGTATTTT
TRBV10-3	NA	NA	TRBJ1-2	CATSESRGGAYGYTF	TGTGCCACCAGTGAGTCCAGAGGGGGGGCCTATGGCTACACCTTC
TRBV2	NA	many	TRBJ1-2	CASSEAPNYGYTF	TGTGCCAGCAGTGAAGCACCTAACTATGGCTACACCTTC
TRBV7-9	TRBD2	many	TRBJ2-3	CASSLTSGGTDTQYF	TGTGCCAGCAGCTTAACTAGCGGGGGGACAGATACGCAGTATTTT
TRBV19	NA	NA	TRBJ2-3	CASSIRQEQYF	TGTGCCAGTAGTATCAGGCAGGAGCAGTATTTT
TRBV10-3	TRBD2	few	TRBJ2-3	CATRLAGSTDTQYF	TGTGCCACCCGACTAGCGGGGAGCACAGATACGCAGTATTTT
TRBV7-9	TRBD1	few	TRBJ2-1	CASTIGTGVGNEQFF	TGTGCCAGCACCATAGGGACAGGGGTGGGCAATGAGCAGTTCTTC
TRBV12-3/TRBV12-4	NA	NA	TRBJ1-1	CASSGYVFEGSTEAFF	TGTGCCAGCAGTGGCTACGTGTTCGAAGGTTCGACTGAAGCTTTCTTT
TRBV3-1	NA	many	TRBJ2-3	CASSQVMGAKDTQYF	TGTGCCAGCAGCCAAGTTATGGGGGCGAAAGATACGCAGTATTTT
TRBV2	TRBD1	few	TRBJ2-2	CASSATRGPTGELFF	TGTGCCAGCAGTGCTACCAGGGGGCCCACCGGGGAGCTGTTTTTT
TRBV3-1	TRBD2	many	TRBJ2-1	CASRPSGGEYNEQFF	TGTGCCAGCAGGCCGTCTGGGGGGGAGTACAATGAGCAGTTCTTC
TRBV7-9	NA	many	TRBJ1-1	CASSPHRGRRTEAFF	TGTGCCAGCAGCCCTCATAGGGGCCGGCGAACTGAAGCTTTCTTT
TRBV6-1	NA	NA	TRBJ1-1	CASSPGTASEAFF	TGTGCCAGCAGTCCCGGGACGGCATCTGAAGCTTTCTTT
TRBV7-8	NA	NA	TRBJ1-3	CASSFSSSGNTIYF	TGTGCCAGCAGCTTCAGCTCCTCTGGAAACACCATATATTTT
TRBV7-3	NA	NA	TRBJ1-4	CASSLDTTNEKLFF	TGTGCCAGCAGCTTAGACACAACTAATGAAAAACTGTTTTTT
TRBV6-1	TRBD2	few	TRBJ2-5	CASIPLGAGGETQYF	TGTGCCAGCATTCCACTCGGGGCGGGGGGAGAGACCCAGTACTTC
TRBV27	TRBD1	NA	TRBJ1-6	CASKTDRGRSSPLHF	TGTGCCAGCAAAACCGACAGGGGGCGAAGTTCACCCCTCCACTTT
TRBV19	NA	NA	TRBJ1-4	CASSIQGVATNEKLFF	TGTGCCAGTAGTATACAGGGAGTTGCAACTAATGAAAAACTGTTTTTT
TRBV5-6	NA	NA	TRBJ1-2	CASSFFSGYTF	TGTGCCAGCAGCTTTTTTTCCGGCTACACCTTC
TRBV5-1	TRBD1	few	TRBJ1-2	CASSQEGQAYYDYTF	TGCGCCAGCAGCCAGGAGGGACAGGCGTACTATGACTACACCTTC
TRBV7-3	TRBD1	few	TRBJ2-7	CASSLEGGQGRNEQYF	TGTGCCAGCAGCTTAGAAGGGGGACAGGGACGCAACGAGCAGTACTTC
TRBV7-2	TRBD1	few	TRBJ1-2	CASSSTQGAWYGYTF	TGTGCCAGCAGCTCTACACAGGGGGCATGGTATGGCTACACCTTC
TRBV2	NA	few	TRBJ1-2	CASSEAGPGGVDGYTF	TGTGCCAGCAGTGAAGCGGGACCTGGAGGGGTAGATGGCTACACCTTC
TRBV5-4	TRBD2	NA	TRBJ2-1	CASSFSPGGSFNEQFF	TGTGCCAGCAGCTTCTCGCCGGGGGGAAGTTTCAATGAGCAGTTCTTC
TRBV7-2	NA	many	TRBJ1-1	CASTNPGRDTEAFF	TGTGCCAGCACCAACCCGGGGAGGGACACTGAAGCTTTCTTT
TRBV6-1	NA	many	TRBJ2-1	CATLPSSSYNEQFF	TGTGCCACCTTACCTTCGAGCTCCTACAATGAGCAGTTCTTC
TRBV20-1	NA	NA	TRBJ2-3	CSFLLASTDTQYF	TGCAGTTTCCTGTTAGCTAGCACAGATACGCAGTATTTT
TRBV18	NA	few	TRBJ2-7	CASSPVVGLIIRREQYF	TGTGCCAGCTCACCGGTTGTTGGGCTGATAATACGACGCGAGCAGTACTTC
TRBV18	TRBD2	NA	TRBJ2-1	CASSPQLAGGLYNEQFF	TGTGCCAGCTCACCGCAACTAGCGGGAGGCCTTTACAATGAGCAGTTCTTC
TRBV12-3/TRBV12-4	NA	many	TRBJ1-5	CASSFWGDSNQPQHF	TGTGCCAGCAGTTTTTGGGGCGATAGCAATCAGCCCCAGCATTTT
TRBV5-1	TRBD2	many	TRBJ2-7	CASSLTSEVYEQYF	TGCGCCAGCAGCTTAACTAGCGAGGTCTACGAGCAGTACTTC
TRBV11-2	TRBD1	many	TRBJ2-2	CASSLTGVGTGELFF	TGTGCCAGCAGCTTAACAGGGGTGGGGACCGGGGAGCTGTTTTTT
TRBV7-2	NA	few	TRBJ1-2	CASSLGAGVYGYTF	TGTGCCAGCAGCTTAGGGGCAGGGGTCTATGGCTACACCTTC
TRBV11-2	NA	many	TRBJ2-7	CASSLDGQSHREQYF	TGTGCCAGCAGCTTAGATGGACAGAGCCACCGCGAGCAGTACTTC
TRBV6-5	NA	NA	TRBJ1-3	CASSYSEKGAGNTIYF	TGTGCCAGCAGTTACAGCGAAAAAGGGGCCGGAAACACCATATATTTT
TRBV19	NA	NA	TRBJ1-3	CASTRTESSGNTIYF	TGTGCCAGCACCAGGACCGAGAGCTCTGGAAACACCATATATTTT